This TCR beta chain appears in the sequencing data of a study of T cells in localized non-small cell lung cancer. The V end was cut by 3 bases, the J end by 2 bases, with 8 bases between. Germline CDR1 is PRHDT and CDR2 is FYEKMQ (reference sequence). This CDR3 region has 14 residues. Profiled with immunoSEQ multiplex PCR; TCRdb holds only in-frame clones, not every one. The sample lists tens of thousands of clones, roughly nine tenths occurring once. This receptor was taken from a woman aged 35-70 years with stage I lung adenocarcinoma. The chain recombines TRBV13 with TRBJ2-1, with TRBD2 as a possible D gene (6 bases). This material consisted of peripheral blood, taken before any cancer treatment. CDR3 coding DNA: TGTGCCAGCAGCTTCGGGGGTACCTACAATGAGCAGTTCTTC. Translated, it gives CASSFGGTYNEQFF.